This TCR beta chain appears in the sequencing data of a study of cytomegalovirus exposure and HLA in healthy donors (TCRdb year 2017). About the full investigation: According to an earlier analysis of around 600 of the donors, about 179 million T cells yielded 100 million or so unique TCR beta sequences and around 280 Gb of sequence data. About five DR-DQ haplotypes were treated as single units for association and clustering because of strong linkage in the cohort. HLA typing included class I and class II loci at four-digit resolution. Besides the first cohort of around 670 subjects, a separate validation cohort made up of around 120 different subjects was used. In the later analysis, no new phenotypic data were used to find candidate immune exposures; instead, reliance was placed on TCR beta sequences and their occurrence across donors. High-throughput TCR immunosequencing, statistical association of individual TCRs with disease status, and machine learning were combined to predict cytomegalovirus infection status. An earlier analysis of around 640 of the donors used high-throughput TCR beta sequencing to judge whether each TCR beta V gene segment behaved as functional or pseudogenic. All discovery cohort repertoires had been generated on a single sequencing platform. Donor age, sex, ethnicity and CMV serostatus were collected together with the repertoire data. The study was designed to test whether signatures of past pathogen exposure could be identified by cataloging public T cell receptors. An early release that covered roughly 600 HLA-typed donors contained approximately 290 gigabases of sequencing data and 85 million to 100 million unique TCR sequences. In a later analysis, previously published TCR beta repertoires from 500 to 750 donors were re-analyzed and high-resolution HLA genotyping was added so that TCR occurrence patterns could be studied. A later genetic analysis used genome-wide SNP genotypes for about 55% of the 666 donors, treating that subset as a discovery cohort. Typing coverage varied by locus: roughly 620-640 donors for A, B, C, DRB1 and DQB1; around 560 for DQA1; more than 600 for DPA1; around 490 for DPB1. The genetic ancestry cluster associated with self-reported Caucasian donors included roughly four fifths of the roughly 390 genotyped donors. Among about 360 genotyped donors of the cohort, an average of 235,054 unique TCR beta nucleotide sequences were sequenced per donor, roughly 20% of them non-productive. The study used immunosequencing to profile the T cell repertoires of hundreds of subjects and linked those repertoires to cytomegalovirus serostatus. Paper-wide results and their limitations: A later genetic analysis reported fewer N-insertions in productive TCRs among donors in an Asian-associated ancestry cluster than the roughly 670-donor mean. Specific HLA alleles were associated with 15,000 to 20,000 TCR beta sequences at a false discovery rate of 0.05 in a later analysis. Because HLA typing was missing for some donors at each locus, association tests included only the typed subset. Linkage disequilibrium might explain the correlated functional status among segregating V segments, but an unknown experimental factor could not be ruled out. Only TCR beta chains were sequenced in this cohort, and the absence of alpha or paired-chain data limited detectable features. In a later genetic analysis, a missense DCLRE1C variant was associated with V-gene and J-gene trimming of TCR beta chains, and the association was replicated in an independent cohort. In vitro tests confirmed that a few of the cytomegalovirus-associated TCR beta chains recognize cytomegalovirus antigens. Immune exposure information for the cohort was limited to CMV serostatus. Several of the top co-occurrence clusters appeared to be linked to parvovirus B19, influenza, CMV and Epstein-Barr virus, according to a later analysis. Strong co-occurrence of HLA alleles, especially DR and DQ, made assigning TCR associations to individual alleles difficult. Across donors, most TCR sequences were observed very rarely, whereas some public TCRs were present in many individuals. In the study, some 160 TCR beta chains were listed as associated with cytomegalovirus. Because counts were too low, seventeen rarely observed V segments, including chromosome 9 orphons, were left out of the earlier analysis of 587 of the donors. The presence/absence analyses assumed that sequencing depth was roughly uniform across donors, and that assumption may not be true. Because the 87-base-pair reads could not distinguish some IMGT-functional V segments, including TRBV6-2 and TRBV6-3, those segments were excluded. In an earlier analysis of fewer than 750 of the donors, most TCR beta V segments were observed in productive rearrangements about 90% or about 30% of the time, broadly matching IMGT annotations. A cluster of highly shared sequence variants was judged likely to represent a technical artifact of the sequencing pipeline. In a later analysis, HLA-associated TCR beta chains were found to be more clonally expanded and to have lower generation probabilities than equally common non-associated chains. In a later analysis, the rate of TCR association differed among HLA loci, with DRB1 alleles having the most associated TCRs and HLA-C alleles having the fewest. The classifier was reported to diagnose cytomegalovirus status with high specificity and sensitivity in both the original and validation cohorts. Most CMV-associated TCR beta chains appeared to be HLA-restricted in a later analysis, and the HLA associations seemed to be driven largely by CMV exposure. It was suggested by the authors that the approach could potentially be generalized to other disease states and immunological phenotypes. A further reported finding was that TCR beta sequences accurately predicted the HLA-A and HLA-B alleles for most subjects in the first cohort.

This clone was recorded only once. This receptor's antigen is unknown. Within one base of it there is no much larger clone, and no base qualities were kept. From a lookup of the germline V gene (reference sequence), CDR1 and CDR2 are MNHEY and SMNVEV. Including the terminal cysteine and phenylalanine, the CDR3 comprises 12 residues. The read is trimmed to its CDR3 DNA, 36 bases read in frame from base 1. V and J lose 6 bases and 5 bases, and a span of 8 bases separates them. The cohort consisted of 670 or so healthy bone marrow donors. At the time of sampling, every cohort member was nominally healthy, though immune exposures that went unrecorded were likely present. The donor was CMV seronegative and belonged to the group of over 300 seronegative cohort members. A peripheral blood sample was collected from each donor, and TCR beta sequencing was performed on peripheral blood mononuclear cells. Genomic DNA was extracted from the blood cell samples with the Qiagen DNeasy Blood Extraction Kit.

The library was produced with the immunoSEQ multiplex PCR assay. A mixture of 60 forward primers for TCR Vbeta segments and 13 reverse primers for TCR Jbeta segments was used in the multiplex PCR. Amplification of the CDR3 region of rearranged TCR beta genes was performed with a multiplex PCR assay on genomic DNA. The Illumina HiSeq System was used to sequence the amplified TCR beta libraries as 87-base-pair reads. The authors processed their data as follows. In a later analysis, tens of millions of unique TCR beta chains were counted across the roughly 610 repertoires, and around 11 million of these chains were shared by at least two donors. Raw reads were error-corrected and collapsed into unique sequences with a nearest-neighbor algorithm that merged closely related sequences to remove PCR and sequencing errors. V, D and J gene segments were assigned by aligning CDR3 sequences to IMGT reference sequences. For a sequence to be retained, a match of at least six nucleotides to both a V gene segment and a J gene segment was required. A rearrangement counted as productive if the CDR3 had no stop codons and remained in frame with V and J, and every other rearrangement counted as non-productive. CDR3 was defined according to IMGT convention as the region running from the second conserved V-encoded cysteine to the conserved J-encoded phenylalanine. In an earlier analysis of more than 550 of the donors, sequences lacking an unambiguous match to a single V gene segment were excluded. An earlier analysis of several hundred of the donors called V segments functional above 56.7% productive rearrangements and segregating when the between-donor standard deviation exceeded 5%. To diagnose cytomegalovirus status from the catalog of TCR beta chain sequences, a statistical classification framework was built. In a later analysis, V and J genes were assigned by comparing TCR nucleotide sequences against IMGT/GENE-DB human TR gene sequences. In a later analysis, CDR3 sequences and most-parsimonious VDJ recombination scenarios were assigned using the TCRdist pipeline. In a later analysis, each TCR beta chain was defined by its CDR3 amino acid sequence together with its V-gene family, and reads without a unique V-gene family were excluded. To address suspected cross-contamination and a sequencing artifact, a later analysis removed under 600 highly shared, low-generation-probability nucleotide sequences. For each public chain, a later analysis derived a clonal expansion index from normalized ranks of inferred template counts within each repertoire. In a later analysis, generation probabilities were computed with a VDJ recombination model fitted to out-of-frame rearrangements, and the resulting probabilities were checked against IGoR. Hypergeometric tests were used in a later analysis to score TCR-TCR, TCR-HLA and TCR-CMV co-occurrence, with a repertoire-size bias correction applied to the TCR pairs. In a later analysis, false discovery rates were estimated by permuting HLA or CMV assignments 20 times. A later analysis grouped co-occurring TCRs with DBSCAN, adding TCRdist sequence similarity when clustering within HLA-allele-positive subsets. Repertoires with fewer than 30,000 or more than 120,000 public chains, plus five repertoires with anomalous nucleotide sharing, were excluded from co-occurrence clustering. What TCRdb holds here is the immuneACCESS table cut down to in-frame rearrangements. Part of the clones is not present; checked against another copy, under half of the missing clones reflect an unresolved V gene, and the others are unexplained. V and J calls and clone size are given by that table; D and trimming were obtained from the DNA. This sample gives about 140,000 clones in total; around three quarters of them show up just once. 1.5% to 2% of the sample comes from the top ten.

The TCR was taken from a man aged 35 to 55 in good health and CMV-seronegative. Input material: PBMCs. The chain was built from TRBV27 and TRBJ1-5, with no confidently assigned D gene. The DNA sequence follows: TGTGCCAGCAGGACTGGCGATCAGCCCCAGCATTTT. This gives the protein CASRTGDQPQHF.